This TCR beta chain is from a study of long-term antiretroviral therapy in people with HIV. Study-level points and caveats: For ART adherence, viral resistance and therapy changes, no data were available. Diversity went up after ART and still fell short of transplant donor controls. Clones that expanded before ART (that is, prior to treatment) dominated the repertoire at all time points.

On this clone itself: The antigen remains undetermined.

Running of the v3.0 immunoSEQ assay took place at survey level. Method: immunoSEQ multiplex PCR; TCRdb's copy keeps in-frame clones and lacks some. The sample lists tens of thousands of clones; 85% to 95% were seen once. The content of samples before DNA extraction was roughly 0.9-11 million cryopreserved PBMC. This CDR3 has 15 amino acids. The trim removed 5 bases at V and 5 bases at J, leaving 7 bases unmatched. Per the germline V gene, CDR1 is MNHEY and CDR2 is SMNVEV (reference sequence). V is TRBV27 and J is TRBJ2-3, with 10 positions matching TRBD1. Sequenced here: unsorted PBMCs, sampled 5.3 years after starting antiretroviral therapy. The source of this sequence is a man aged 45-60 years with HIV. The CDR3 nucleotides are TGTGCCAGCAGTACGGGACAGGGGTGGCGAGATACGCAGTATTTT. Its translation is CASSTGQGWRDTQYF.